The present T cell receptor beta chain was sequenced within a study of cytomegalovirus exposure and HLA in healthy donors. Study-wide results and limits: It was reported that the classifier diagnosed cytomegalovirus status with high specificity and sensitivity in both the original and validation cohorts. Subsequent analysis of the 120 or so validation repertoires found a tendency for first-cohort TCR clusters to co-occur. Rarity held for most TCR sequences, but there were some public TCRs that occurred in many donors.

Repertoires were generated with immunoSEQ multiplex PCR, while TCRdb's copy carries only in-frame clones and drops some. The table shows around 45,000 clones, with around nine tenths occurring only once. Among the 100 to 150 subjects of the validation cohort, separate from the approximately 660-subject first cohort, were the donors. This clone is termed medium-sized (0.01 to 0.1%). Its matching antigen is unknown. This TCR was recovered from a man in his late teens or twenties in good health and CMV-seronegative. Sequenced input: PBMCs.

CDR3 nucleotide sequence: TGTGCCAGCAGTGAAGGGACCTGGGGGGATCAGCCCCAGCATTTT. It is translated as CASSEGTWGDQPQHF. The chain employs TRBV2 and TRBJ1-5; D possibly corresponds to TRBD1 (5 bases). Germline V gene lookup returns CDR1 SNHLY and CDR2 FYNNEI. Trimming stripped 1 base from V and 5 bases from J, with 12 bases between. The CDR3 runs to 15 residues.